This T cell receptor (beta chain) was documented in a study of control samples from healthy donors and cancer patients. Sequencing used immunoSEQ multiplex PCR; TCRdb keeps in-frame clones, though not all of them. The sample carries around 130,000 clones, just under 90% recorded once. Germline V lookup: CDR1 MNHEY, CDR2 SVGAGI. There are 14 residues in the CDR3. Trimming cost V 6 bases and J 0 bases, with 11 bases left between them. V is TRBV6-5 and J is TRBJ1-1; D might be TRBD1 (6 bases). Input material: blood. The source of this sequence is a young man in good health. The chain's CDR3 is CASSLQGLNTEAFF. CDR3 in DNA: TGTGCCAGCAGCTTACAGGGTTTGAACACTGAAGCTTTCTTT.